This TCR beta chain was recovered during a study of T cell repertoires in cytomegalovirus infection. Study-wide context: Based on public TCR beta signatures, there were indications of CMV infection and of a matching HLA type.

MiXCR was run by TCRdb on the reads, yielding one entry per CDR3 protein. The sample carries more than 150,000 distinct CDR3 sequences, roughly 30% recorded once. This clonotype was seen only a few times. Its specificity is not known. Overall study results and limits: The cumulative frequency of public TCR beta families identified carriers of CMV plus the relevant HLA. Ex vivo, HLA-C-restricted CMV-specific TCR beta clonotypes prevailed over the rest of the response.

The origin of this receptor is a human donor in good health (CMV status not recorded). Some clones in this sample may be carry-over from other donors' samples. Sequencing was carried out using PBMCs.

The CDR3 sequence is CASSLGPWYEQYF. CDR3 coding DNA: TGTGCCAGCAGCCTCGGGCCATGGTACGAGCAGTACTTC. The V gene is TRBV13, the J gene TRBJ2-7; the D is unclear. Looked up from germline, CDR1 is PRHDT and CDR2 is FYEKMQ (reference sequence). The germline V and J ends were trimmed by 5 bases and 4 bases, with 12 bases remaining between them. CDR3 length equals 13 residues.